The text below deals with one T cell receptor beta chain. Its antigen has not been determined. Qualities for individual bases were not recorded, and no much larger clone is one base off. CDR1 and CDR2 are read off the germline V gene as MGHRA and YSYEKL. Between the V and J ends, shortened by 1 base and 4 bases respectively, the junction contains 19 bases. The CDR3 spans 17 residues, from the cysteine through the phenylalanine. This entry keeps only the CDR3 DNA: 51 bases, framed from base 1. The data derive from a study of blood T cell repertoires in COVID-19 (dated by TCRdb to the early 2020s). In the study overall: The collaborator samples originated in the United States, Italy and Spain and spanned the acute and convalescent phases of COVID-19. The material from the prospective study consisted of cDNA or gDNA derived from T cells, B-cell-depleted T cells, or PBMCs. Deeply sampled blood TCRbeta repertoires from subjects exposed to, actively infected with, or recovered from COVID-19 were included in the dataset. The repertoires were released in a freely available public database meant as a resource for research on the immune response to SARS-CoV-2. The samples were drawn from two sources: the first 160 participants of the ongoing ImmuneRACE study, and 1,000 to 1,500 subjects contributed by 6 global collaborators. Nearly every sample came with metadata listing a de-identified subject ID, COVID-19 status, age in years and sex. Where available, HLA class I and class II types were taken from metadata supplied by the sample provider and were not determined by assay-based typing.

Collaborating institutions collected whole blood in K2EDTA tubes following their own protocols. For TCRbeta analysis, collaborator samples were shipped as frozen whole blood, as isolated PBMCs, or as DNA extracted from either sample type. TCRbeta CDR3 regions were amplified from genomic DNA by means of the immunoSEQ Assay, a bias-controlled multiplex PCR. The source study handled its data this way. The number of nucleated cells in each sample was estimated from the amplification of reference gene primers within the assay. Sequence reads were collapsed and filtered to measure the absolute abundance of every unique TCRbeta CDR3 rearrangement. For each sample, productive Simpson clonality was calculated by taking the square root of Simpson's diversity index across productive rearrangements. The immuneACCESS repertoire file appears here via TCRdb, limited to in-frame rearrangements. These files lack a portion of the clones; in checked studies, under half of the deficit traces to unresolved V genes, and the cause of the others is not known. D and trimming were read from the DNA, whereas the V and J calls and clone size are those reported in that table. This sample is represented by under 85,000 clones; around 83% of them were singletons. Jointly, the top ten make up roughly 40% of the sample.

What the study reported, not specific to this receptor: Clinical and demographic metadata were provided uncurated, with the amount varying by source and participant.

The chain was built from TRBV4-1 and TRBJ1-2; the D gene is unclear. Sequenced material: peripheral blood. This sequence was found in a man older than 75 with active or convalescent COVID-19. The CDR3 is CASSQGSTGVNLYGYTF. The DNA sequence reads TGCGCCAGCAGCCAAGGATCTACCGGGGTTAACCTCTATGGCTACACCTTC.